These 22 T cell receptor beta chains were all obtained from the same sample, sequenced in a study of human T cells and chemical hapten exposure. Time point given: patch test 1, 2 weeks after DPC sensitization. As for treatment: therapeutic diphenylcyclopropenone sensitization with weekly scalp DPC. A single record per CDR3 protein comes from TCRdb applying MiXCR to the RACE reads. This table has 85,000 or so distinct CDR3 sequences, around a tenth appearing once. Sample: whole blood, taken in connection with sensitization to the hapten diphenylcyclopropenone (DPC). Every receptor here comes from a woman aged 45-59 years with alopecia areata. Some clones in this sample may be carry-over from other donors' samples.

The CDR3 protein is CAISDPGGGTRNEQYF. The CDR3, as DNA: TGTGCCATCAGTGATCCCGGCGGGGGCACCCGAAACGAGCAGTACTTC. This chain joins TRBV10-3 and TRBJ2-7; D is possibly TRBD2 (7 bases). The CDR3 loop spans 16 amino acids. Trimming removed 3 bases at V and 5 bases at J, with 20 bases between. The germline V gene encodes CDR1 ENHRY and CDR2 SYGVKD.

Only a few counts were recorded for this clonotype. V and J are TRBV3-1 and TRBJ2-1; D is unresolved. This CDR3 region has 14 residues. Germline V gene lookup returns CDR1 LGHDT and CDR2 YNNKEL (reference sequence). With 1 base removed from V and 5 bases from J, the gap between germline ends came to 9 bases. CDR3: CASSQGNRHNEQFF. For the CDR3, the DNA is TGTGCCAGCAGCCAAGGAAATCGCCACAATGAGCAGTTCTTC.

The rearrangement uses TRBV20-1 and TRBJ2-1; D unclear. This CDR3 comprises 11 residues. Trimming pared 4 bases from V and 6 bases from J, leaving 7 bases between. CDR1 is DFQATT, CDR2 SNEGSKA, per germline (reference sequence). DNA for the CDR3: TGCAGTGCTAACCGCGGCAATGAGCAGTTCTTC. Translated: CSANRGNEQFF.

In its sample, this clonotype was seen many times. This CDR3 reads CASSLNTYTGELFF. CDR3 nucleotides: TGTGCCAGCAGCTTAAATACTTACACCGGGGAGCTGTTTTTT. The chain combines TRBV11-2 with TRBJ2-2; D is unresolved. Germline-derived CDR1 and CDR2 are SGHAT and FQNNGV. The V end lost 2 bases, the J end lost 3 bases, and 7 bases lay between the germline ends. There are 14 residues in the CDR3.

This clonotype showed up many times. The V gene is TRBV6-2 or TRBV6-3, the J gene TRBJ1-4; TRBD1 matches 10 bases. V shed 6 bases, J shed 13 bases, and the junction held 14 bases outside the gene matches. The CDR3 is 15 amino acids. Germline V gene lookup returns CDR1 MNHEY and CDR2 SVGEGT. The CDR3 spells CASSKDDRGRGRLFF. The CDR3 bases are TGTGCCAGCAGCAAAGATGACAGGGGGCGCGGAAGACTGTTTTTT.

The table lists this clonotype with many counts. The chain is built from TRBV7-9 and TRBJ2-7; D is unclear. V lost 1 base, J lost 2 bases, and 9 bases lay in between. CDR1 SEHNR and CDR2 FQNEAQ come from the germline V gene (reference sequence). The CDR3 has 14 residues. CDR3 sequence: CASSLVVDTYEQYF. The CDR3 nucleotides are TGTGCCAGCAGCTTAGTGGTCGATACCTACGAGCAGTACTTC.

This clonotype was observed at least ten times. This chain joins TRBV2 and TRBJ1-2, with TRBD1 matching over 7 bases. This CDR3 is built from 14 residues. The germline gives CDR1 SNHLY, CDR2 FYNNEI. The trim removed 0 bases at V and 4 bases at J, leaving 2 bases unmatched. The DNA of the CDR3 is TGTGCCAGCAGTGAAGCCCGGGACAGCTATGGCTACACCTTC. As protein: CASSEARDSYGYTF. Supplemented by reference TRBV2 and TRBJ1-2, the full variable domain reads EPEVTQTPSHQVTQMGQEVILRCVPISNHLYFYWYRQILGQKVEFLVSFYNNEISEKSEIFDDQFSVERPDGSNFTLKIRSTKLEDSAMYFCASSEARDSYGYTFGSGTRLTVV.

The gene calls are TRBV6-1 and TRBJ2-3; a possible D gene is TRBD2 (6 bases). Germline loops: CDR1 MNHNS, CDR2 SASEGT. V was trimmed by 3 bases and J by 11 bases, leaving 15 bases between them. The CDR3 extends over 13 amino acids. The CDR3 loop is CASSEEGRTKQYF. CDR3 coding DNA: TGTGCCAGCAGTGAGGAGGGACGGACCAAGCAGTATTTT.

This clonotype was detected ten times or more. The CDR3 DNA is TGTGCCAGCAACCCGACCGAAAATGAGCAGTTCTTC. Translation: CASNPTENEQFF. The chain couples TRBV6-4 to TRBJ2-1; D call uncertain. V lost 7 bases and J lost 7, with 11 bases in between. The CDR3 covers 12 residues. Germline V CDR1 and CDR2: MRHNA, SNTAGT.

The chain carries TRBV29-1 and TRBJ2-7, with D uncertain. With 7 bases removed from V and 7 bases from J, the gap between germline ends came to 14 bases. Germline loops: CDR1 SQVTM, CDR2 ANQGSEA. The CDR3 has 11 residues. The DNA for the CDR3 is TGCAGCGCCGGACGCGAATTGGAGCAGTACTTC. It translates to CSAGRELEQYF.

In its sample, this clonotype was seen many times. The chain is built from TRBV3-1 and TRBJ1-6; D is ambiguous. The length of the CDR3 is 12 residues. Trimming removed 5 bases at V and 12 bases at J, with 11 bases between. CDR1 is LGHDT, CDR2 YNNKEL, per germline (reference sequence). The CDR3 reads CASSVTAGPLHF. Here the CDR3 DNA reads TGTGCCAGCAGCGTTACCGCCGGACCCCTCCACTTT.

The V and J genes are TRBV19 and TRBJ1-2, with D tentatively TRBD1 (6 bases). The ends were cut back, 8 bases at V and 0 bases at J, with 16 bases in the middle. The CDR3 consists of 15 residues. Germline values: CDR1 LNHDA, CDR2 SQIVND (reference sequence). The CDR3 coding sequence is TGTGCCAGTCTCGTCGGGGGGGCGCCTAACTATGGCTACACCTTC. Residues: CASLVGGAPNYGYTF. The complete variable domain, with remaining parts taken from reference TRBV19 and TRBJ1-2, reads DGGITQSPKYLFRKEGQNVTLSCEQNLNHDAMYWYRQDPGQGLRLIYYSQIVNDFQKGDIAEGYSVSREKKESFPLTVTSAQKNPTAFYLCASLVGGAPNYGYTFGSGTRLTVV.

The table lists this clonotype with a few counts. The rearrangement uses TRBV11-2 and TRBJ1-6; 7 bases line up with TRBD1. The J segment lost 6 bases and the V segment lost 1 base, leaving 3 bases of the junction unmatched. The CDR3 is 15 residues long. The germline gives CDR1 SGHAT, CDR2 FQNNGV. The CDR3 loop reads CASSLVTGFNSPLHF. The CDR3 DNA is TGTGCCAGCAGCTTAGTGACAGGGTTTAATTCACCCCTCCACTTT.

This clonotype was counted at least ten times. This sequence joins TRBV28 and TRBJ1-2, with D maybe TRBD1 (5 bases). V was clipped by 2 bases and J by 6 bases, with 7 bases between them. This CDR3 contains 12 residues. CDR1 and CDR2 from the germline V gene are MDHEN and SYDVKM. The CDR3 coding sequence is TGTGCCAGCAGTTTAAGGGGAAATGGCTACACCTTC. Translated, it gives CASSLRGNGYTF.

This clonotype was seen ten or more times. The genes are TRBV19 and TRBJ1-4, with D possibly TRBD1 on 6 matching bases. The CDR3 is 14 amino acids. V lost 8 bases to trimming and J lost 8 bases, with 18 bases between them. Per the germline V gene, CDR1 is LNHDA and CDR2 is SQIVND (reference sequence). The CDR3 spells CASRRRAQGEKLFF. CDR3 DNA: TGTGCCAGTCGCCGACGGGCCCAGGGGGAAAAACTGTTTTTT. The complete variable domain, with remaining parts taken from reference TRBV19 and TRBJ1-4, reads DGGITQSPKYLFRKEGQNVTLSCEQNLNHDAMYWYRQDPGQGLRLIYYSQIVNDFQKGDIAEGYSVSREKKESFPLTVTSAQKNPTAFYLCASRRRAQGEKLFFGSGTQLSVL.

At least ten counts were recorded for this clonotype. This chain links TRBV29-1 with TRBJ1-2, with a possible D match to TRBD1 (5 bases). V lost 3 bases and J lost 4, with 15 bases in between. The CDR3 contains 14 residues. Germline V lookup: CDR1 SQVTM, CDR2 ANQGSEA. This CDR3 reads CSVDVGGLSYGYTF. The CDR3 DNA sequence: TGCAGCGTTGACGTCGGGGGTCTCTCCTATGGCTACACCTTC.

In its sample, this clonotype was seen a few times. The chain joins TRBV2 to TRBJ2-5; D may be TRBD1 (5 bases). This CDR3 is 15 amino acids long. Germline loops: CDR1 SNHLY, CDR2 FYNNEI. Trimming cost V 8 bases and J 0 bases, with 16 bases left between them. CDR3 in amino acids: CASREVVDNQETQYF. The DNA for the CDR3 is TGTGCCAGCCGCGAAGTAGTGGACAACCAAGAGACCCAGTACTTC.

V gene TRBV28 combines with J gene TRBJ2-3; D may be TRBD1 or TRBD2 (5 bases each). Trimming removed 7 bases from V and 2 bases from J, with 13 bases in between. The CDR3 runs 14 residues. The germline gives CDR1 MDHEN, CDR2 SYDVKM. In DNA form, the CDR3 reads TGTGCCAGCACTTCCGGGACCTTCACAGATACGCAGTATTTT. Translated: CASTSGTFTDTQYF.

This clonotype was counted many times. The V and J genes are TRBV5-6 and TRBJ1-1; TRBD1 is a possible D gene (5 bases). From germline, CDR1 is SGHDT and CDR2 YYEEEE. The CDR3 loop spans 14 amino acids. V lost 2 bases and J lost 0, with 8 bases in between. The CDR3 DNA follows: TGTGCCAGCAGCTTTTCCAGGGTGAACACTGAAGCTTTCTTT. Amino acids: CASSFSRVNTEAFF.

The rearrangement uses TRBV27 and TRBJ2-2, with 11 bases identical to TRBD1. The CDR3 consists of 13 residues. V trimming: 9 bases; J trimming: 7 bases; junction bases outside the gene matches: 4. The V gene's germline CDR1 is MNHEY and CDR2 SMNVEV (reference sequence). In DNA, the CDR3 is TGTGCCAGGGGGACAGGGGGAGGCGGGGAGCTGTTTTTT. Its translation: CARGTGGGGELFF.

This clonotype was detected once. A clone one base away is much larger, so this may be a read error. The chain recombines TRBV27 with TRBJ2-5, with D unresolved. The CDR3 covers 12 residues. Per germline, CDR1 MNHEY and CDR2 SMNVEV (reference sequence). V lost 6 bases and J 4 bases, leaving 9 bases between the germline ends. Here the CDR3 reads CASRGFRETQYF. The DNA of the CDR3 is TGTGCCAGCAGGGGGTTCCGAGAGACCCAGTACTTC.

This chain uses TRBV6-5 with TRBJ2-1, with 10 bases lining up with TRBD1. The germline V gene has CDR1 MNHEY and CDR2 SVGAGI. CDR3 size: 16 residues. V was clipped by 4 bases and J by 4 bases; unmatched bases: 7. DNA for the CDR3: TGTGCCAGCAGTTCCCGACAGGGGGCAGGATACAATGAGCAGTTCTTC. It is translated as CASSSRQGAGYNEQFF.